The entry that follows covers one T cell receptor (beta chain) sequence. Generated by immunoSEQ multiplex PCR, the TCRdb table keeps only in-frame clones and is missing some. The repertoire includes under 450,000 clones, 80% to 95% of them detected once, and more than 6% sits in the top ten. The sample comes from a study of control samples from healthy donors and cancer patients. Trimming left V 6 bases short and J 0 bases short, with 11 bases between. Germline V gene lookup returns CDR1 SNHLY and CDR2 FYNNEI. CDR3 length: 14 amino acids. The receptor's source is a man aged 40-55 years with head and neck cancer. V and J are TRBV2 and TRBJ1-1; tentatively, D is TRBD1 (5 bases). The specimen sequenced was PBMCs. The CDR3 region is CASRGTGLNTEAFF. DNA for the CDR3: TGTGCCAGCAGAGGCACAGGTTTGAACACTGAAGCTTTCTTT. The full variable domain, completed using reference TRBV2 and TRBJ1-1, is EPEVTQTPSHQVTQMGQEVILRCVPISNHLYFYWYRQILGQKVEFLVSFYNNEISEKSEIFDDQFSVERPDGSNFTLKIRSTKLEDSAMYFCASRGTGLNTEAFFGQGTRLTVV.